Below are 15 T cell receptor beta chains sequenced from a single sample in a study of blood T cell repertoires in COVID-19. The protocol was immunoSEQ multiplex PCR, while the TCRdb copy is restricted to in-frame clones and leaves out a portion. The sample records some 210,000 clones, approximately 91% being singletons. Sequences were obtained from peripheral blood. The receptors were gathered from a middle-aged woman with acute or convalescent COVID-19.

The gene calls are TRBV5-1 and TRBJ2-5, with TRBD2 matching over 13 bases. Per the germline V gene, CDR1 is SGHRS and CDR2 is YFSETQ. With V trimmed by 4 bases and J by 1 base, 4 bases remained unmatched. This CDR3 has 16 amino acids. DNA for the CDR3: TGCGCCAGCAGCACCGGGACTAGCGGGGCCCAAGAGACCCAGTACTTC. Translating it yields CASSTGTSGAQETQYF.

As to this clone: A read error is likely, as this CDR3 ends without the conserved phenylalanine or tryptophan. Because the CDR3's place on the DNA is in doubt, the DNA is left out and the CDR3 is given as listed by TCRdb. The rearrangement links TRBV21-1 to TRBJ2-7; the D call of TRBD1 is as the table states it, not checked on the DNA. TRBV21-1 is designated a pseudogene. The CDR3 numbers 11 amino acids, ends counted. Here the CDR3 reads CASTGSDREKA.

The V call is TRBV20-1, the J call TRBJ1-1; the match to TRBD1 covers 8 bases. Looked up from germline, CDR1 is DFQATT and CDR2 is SNEGSKA (reference sequence). V shed 3 bases and J 1 base; nucleotides not matched to a gene: 7. The CDR3 extends over 15 amino acids. The CDR3, as DNA: TGCAGTGCTAGTCGTGGTCAGGGGGCGAACACTGAAGCTTTCTTT. Translating it yields CSASRGQGANTEAFF.

The CDR3 DNA reads as TGCGCCAGCAGCCCACGGGACAGAGGAGATCAGCCCCAGCATTTT. Translation gives CASSPRDRGDQPQHF. The chain employs TRBV4-1 and TRBJ1-5; TRBD1 aligns across 7 bases. In germline, CDR1 is MGHRA, CDR2 YSYEKL. V shed 4 bases, J shed 5 bases, and the junction held 8 bases outside the gene matches. This CDR3 spans 15 amino acids.

This clone was detected only once. V is TRBV4-2 and J is TRBJ1-2; TRBD1 might be the D (5 bases). V was trimmed by 6 bases and J by 2 bases, leaving 22 bases between them. This CDR3 region has 17 residues. CDR1 is LGHNA and CDR2 is YNFKEQ in the germline V gene. The CDR3 reads CASRLSRGANKNYGYTF. The CDR3 DNA follows: TGTGCCAGCAGACTTTCTCGTGGGGCGAATAAGAACTATGGCTACACCTTC.

This chain links TRBV2 with TRBJ2-5; D unresolved. V lost 2 bases to trimming and J lost 9 bases, with 16 bases between them. CDR3 size: 14 residues. CDR1 is SNHLY and CDR2 is FYNNEI in the germline V gene. The CDR3 DNA sequence: TGTGCCAGCAGTGAATTGCCAAACAACGCGGCCCAGTACTTC. It translates to CASSELPNNAAQYF. The full variable domain, its missing parts supplied by reference TRBV2 and TRBJ2-5, is EPEVTQTPSHQVTQMGQEVILRCVPISNHLYFYWYRQILGQKVEFLVSFYNNEISEKSEIFDDQFSVERPDGSNFTLKIRSTKLEDSAMYFCASSELPNNAAQYFGPGTRLLVL.

The chain is built from TRBV11-2 and TRBJ1-1, with D uncertain. CDR1 is SGHAT, CDR2 FQNNGV, per germline. The CDR3 totals 13 residues. The germline V and J ends were trimmed by 1 base and 5 bases, with 8 bases remaining between them. The CDR3 DNA reads as TGTGCCAGCAGCTTAGTTACACAGACTGAAGCTTTCTTT. Translation: CASSLVTQTEAFF.

This chain's CDR3 is CASSRGFNQPQHF. The CDR3 coding sequence is TGTGCCAGCAGTCGGGGTTTCAATCAGCCCCAGCATTTT. The gene calls are TRBV27 and TRBJ1-5; D call uncertain. The germline V gene encodes CDR1 MNHEY and CDR2 SMNVEV (reference sequence). The CDR3 has 13 residues. Deletions cut 5 bases from V and 3 bases from J, with 8 bases between.

V is TRBV9 and J is TRBJ2-3, with a tentative D call TRBD2 (5 bases). This CDR3 contains 15 residues. Per germline, CDR1 SGDLS and CDR2 YYNGEE. V shed 2 bases and J shed 3 bases, with 13 bases lying between them. The CDR3 reads CASSVGSLATDTQYF. In nucleotides, the CDR3 is TGTGCCAGCAGCGTGGGGAGTTTAGCGACAGATACGCAGTATTTT. Filled out from reference TRBV9 and TRBJ2-3, the complete variable domain reads DSGVTQTPKHLITATGQRVTLRCSPRSGDLSVYWYQQSLDQGLQFLIQYYNGEERAKGNILERFSAQQFPDLHSELNLSSLELGDSALYFCASSVGSLATDTQYFGPGTRLTVL.

V gene TRBV24-1 combines with J gene TRBJ2-3; tentatively, D is TRBD2 (5 bases). The CDR3 runs to 18 residues. Per the germline V gene, CDR1 is KGHDR and CDR2 is SFDVKD. Trimming shortened V by 3 bases and J by 1 base, and 19 bases separated the two germline ends. The CDR3 loop is CATSDLRSRVEGTDTQYF. The CDR3 DNA reads as TGTGCCACCAGTGATCTTCGGTCGAGGGTCGAGGGCACAGATACGCAGTATTTT.

V and J are TRBV9 and TRBJ1-1; unclear D gene. Germline assignment: CDR1 SGDLS and CDR2 YYNGEE. The V and J ends lost 4 bases and 1 base respectively, with 14 bases between them. The CDR3 consists of 15 residues. The CDR3 here is CASSREGITNTEAFF. CDR3 bases: TGTGCCAGCAGCAGAGAGGGAATCACGAACACTGAAGCTTTCTTT.

The chain links TRBV23-1 to TRBJ2-3; D gene unclear. TRBV23-1 is filed as an ORF, its function uncertain. This CDR3 has 13 amino acids. Trimming took 0 bases from V and 5 from J, leaving 6 bases between them. The CDR3 coding sequence is TGCGCCAGCAGTCAATCGGCAAGAGATACGCAGTATTTT. Encoded protein: CASSQSARDTQYF.

The chain joins TRBV29-1 to TRBJ1-3; D might be TRBD1 (6 bases). Per germline, CDR1 SQVTM and CDR2 ANQGSEA. Trimming stripped 3 bases from V and 8 bases from J, with 17 bases between. The CDR3 loop spans 14 amino acids. CDR3 in DNA: TGCAGCGTTGATTTACTCGGGACAAAGCACACCATATATTTT. This codes for CSVDLLGTKHTIYF.

This rearrangement joins TRBV19 to TRBJ2-2, with D tentatively TRBD1 (5 bases). The V end was cut by 2 bases, the J end by 8 bases, with 18 bases between. In germline, CDR1 is LNHDA, CDR2 SQIVND (reference sequence). This CDR3 comprises 16 residues. The CDR3 DNA follows: TGTGCCAGTAGTATACAAGGACAACTCTCACCTGGGGAGCTGTTTTTT. It is translated as CASSIQGQLSPGELFF.

V and J are TRBV3-1 (or the pseudogene TRBV3-2) and TRBJ2-3; 10 bases map to TRBD1. This CDR3 is 15 amino acids long. The germline V gene encodes CDR1 LGHDT and CDR2 YNNKEL (reference sequence). The J segment lost 5 bases and the V segment lost 1 base, leaving 3 bases of the junction unmatched. CDR3 coding DNA: TGTGCCAGCAGCCAAGGAGGGACAGGGGAAGATACGCAGTATTTT. Protein product: CASSQGGTGEDTQYF.